This T cell receptor beta chain was recovered during a study of beta chain features in type 1 diabetes. Whole-study context: Summed over all samples, the examined sorted cells came to fewer than 120 million. Study-wide results and limits: The study found that naive, central memory and Treg TCRB repertoires appeared more similar in patients than in healthy donors. PCR might show a preference for shorter templates, equally across patients and controls.

Expressed TCRB transcripts were sequenced because the isolated RNA had all been reverse transcribed beforehand. Each sample of naive, central memory or regulatory T cells had, on average, roughly 3.4 million reads. Assay: immunoSEQ multiplex PCR; the TCRdb copy retains only in-frame clones and omits some. The sample gives about 200,000 clones, about a tenth of which show up once; over 1% is in the top ten. With respect to this clone: Its antigen is still unknown.

Trimming stripped 5 bases from V and 0 bases from J, with 12 bases between. The V gene's germline CDR1 is SGDLS and CDR2 YYNGEE. This CDR3 region has 15 residues. The sequenced material came from central memory CD4+ T cells from blood. The sequence was collected from a man younger than 35 in good health. This rearrangement joins TRBV9 to TRBJ2-1; D not resolved. In DNA, the CDR3 is TGTGCCAGCAGTGAAGGACCCCTCTCCTACAATGAGCAGTTCTTC. It yields the protein CASSEGPLSYNEQFF.